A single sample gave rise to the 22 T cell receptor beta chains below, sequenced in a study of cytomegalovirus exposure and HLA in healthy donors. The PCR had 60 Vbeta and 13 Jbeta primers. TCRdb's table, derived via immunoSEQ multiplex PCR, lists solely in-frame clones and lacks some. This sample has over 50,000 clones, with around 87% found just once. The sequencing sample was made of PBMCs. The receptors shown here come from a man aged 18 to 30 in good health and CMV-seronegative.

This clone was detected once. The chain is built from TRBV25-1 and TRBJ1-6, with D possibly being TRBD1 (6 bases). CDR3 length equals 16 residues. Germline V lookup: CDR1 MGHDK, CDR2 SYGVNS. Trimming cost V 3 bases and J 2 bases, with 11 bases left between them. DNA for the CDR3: TGTGCCAGCAGTGAGTCGACAGGCCCCTATAATTCACCCCTCCACTTT. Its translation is CASSESTGPYNSPLHF.

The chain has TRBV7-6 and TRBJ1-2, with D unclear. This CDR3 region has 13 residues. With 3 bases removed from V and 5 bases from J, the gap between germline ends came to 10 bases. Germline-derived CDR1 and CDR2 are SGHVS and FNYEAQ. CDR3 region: CASSFEQFYGYTF. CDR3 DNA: TGTGCCAGCAGCTTTGAACAGTTTTATGGCTACACCTTC.

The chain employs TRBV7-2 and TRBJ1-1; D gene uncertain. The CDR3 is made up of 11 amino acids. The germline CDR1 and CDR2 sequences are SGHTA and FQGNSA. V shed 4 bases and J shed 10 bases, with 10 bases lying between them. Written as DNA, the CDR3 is TGTGCCAGCAGCTCACTAATTGCAGCTTTCTTT. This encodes CASSSLIAAFF.

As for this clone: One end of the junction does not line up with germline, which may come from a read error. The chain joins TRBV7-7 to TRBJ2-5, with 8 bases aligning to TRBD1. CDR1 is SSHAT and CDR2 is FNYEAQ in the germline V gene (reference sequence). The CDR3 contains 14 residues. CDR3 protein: CASSSGQGWETQYF. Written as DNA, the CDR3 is TGTGCTAGCAGCTCCGGACAGGGATGGGAGACCCAGTACTTC.

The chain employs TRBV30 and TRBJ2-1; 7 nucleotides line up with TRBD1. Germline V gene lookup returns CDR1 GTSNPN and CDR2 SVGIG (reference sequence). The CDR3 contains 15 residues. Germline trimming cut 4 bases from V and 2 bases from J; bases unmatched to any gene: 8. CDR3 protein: CAWTLTGATYNEQFF. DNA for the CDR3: TGTGCCTGGACCCTCACAGGGGCGACCTACAATGAGCAGTTCTTC.

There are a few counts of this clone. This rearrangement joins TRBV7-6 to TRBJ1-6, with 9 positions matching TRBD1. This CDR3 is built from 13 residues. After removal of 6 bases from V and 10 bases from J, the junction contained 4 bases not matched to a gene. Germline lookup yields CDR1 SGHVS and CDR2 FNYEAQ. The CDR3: CASSLTGGSPLHF. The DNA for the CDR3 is TGTGCCAGCAGTCTTACAGGGGGCTCACCCCTCCACTTT.

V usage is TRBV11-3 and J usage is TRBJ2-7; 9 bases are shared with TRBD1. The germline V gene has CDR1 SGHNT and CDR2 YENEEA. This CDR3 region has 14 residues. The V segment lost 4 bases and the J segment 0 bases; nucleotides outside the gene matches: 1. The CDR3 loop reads CASSWTGDSYEQYF. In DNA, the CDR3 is TGTGCCAGCAGCTGGACAGGGGACTCCTACGAGCAGTACTTC.

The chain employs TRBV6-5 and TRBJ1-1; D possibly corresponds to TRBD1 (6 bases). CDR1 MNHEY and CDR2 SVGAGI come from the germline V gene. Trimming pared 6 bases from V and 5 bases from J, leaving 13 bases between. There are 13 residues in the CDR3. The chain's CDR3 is CASSRGGGTEAFF. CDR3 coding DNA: TGTGCCAGCAGCAGAGGGGGTGGGACTGAAGCTTTCTTT.

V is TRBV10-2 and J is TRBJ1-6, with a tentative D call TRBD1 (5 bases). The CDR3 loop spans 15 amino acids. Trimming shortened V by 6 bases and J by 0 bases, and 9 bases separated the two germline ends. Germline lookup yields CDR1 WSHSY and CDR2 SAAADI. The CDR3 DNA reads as TGCGCCAGCAGACAGGTCCTCTCCTATAATTCACCCCTCCACTTT. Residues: CASRQVLSYNSPLHF.

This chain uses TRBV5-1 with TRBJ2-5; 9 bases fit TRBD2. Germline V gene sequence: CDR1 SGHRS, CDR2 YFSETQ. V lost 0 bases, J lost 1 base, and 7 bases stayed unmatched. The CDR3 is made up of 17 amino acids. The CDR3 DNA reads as TGCGCCAGCAGCTTGGGCCTAGCGGGGCGAGCCCAAGAGACCCAGTACTTC. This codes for CASSLGLAGRAQETQYF.

The CDR3 sequence is CASSRRQGPGNEQFF. The CDR3 DNA follows: TGTGCCAGCAGTCGGAGACAGGGCCCTGGGAATGAGCAGTTCTTC. The V call is TRBV11-2, the J call TRBJ2-1; 7 positions agree with TRBD1. V shed 6 bases and J 7 bases; nucleotides not matched to a gene: 12. This CDR3 has 15 residues. Germline loops: CDR1 SGHAT, CDR2 FQNNGV.

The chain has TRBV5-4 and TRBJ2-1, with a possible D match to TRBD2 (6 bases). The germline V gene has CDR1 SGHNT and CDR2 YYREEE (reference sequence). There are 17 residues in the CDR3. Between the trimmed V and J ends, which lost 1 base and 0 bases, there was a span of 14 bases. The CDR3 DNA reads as TGTGCCAGCAGCTTGAGATTAGCGGAAAGCTCCTACAATGAGCAGTTCTTC. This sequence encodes CASSLRLAESSYNEQFF.

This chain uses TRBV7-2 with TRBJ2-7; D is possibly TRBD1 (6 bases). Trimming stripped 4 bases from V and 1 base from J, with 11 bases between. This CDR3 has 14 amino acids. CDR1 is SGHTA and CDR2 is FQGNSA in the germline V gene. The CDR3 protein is CASSYRERSYEQYF. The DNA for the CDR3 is TGTGCCAGCAGCTACAGGGAAAGATCCTACGAGCAGTACTTC.

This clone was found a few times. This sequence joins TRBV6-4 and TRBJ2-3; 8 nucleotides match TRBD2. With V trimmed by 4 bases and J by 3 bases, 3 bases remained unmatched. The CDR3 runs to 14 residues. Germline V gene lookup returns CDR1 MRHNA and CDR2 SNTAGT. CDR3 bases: TGTGCCAGCAGTGTCGCGGGGGGAACAGATACGCAGTATTTT. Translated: CASSVAGGTDTQYF.

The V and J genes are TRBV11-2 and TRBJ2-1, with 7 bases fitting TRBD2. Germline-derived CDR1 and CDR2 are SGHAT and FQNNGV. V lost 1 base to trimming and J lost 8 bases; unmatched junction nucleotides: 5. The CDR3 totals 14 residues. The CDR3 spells CASSLGAGVYEQFF. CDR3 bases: TGTGCCAGCAGCTTAGGGGCGGGGGTCTATGAGCAGTTCTTC.

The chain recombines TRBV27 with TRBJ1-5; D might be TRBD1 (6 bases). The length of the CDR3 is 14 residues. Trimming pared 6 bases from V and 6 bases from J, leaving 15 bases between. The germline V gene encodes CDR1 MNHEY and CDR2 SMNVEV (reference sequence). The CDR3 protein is CASSRGGAGQPQHF. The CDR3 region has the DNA TGTGCCAGCAGCCGCGGGGGCGCAGGTCAGCCCCAGCATTTT.

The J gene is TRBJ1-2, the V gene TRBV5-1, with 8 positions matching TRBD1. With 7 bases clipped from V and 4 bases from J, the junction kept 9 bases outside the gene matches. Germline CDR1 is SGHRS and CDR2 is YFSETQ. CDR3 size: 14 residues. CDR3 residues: CASRLVGQGYGYTF. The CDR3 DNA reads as TGCGCCAGCCGGCTCGTAGGACAGGGCTATGGCTACACCTTC.

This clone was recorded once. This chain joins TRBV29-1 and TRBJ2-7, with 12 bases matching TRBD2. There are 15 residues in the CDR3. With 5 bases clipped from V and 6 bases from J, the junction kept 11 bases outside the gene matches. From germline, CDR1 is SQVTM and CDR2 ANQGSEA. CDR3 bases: TGCAGCGTTTTTGGACTAGCGGGGACCCTAGGCGAGCAGTACTTC. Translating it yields CSVFGLAGTLGEQYF.

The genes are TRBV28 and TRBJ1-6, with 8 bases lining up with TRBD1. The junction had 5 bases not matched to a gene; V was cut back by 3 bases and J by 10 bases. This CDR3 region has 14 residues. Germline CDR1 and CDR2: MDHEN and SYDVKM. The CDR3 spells CASSFVTGDSPLHF. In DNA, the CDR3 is TGTGCCAGCAGTTTTGTGACAGGGGACTCACCCCTCCACTTT.

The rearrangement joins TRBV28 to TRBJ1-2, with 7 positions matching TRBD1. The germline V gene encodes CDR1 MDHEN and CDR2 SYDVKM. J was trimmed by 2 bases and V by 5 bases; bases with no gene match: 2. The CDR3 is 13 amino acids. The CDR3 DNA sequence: TGTGCCAGCAGTCCGGGACAGAACTATGGCTACACCTTC. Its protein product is CASSPGQNYGYTF.

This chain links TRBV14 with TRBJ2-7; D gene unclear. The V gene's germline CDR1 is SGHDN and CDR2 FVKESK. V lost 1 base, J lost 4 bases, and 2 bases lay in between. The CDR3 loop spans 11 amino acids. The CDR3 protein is CASSQAYEQYF. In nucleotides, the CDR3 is TGTGCCAGCAGCCAAGCGTACGAGCAGTACTTC.

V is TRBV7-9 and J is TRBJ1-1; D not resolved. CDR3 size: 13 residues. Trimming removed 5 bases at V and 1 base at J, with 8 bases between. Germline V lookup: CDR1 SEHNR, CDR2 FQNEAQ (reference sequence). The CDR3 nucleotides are TGTGCCAGCAGCAGTACAGAGAACACTGAAGCTTTCTTT. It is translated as CASSSTENTEAFF.